This paragraph reports one T cell receptor (beta chain). This sample stems from a study of blood T cell repertoires in COVID-19. The CDR3 consists of 12 residues. V lost 5 bases, J lost 5 bases, and 9 bases lay in between. Germline CDR1 is SEHNR and CDR2 is FQNEAQ (reference sequence). TCRdb's copy holds only in-frame clones and misses some; the assay was immunoSEQ multiplex PCR. The sample consists of 200,000 to 250,000 clones, roughly 88% of them appearing once. The chain carries TRBV7-9 and TRBJ2-5; D is unclear. Material for sequencing was PBMCs or T cells enriched from blood (not recorded which). This receptor was taken from a woman between 35 and 50 years old with acute COVID-19. CDR3 residues: CASSLSRETQYF. CDR3 coding DNA: TGTGCCAGCAGCCTTTCCCGGGAGACCCAGTACTTC.